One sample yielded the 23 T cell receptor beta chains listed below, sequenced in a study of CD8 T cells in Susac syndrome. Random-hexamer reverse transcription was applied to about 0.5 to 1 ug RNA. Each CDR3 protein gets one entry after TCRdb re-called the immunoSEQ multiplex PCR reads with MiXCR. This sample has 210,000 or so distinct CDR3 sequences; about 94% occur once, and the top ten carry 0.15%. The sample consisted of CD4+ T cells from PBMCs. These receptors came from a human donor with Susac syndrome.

In DNA, the CDR3 is TGCAGTGCTAGAGAACGCAGGGGGATATTGAATTTAGCTGAAGCTTTCTTT. Amino acids: CSARERRGILNLAEAFF. The chain has TRBV20-1 and TRBJ1-1, with 7 bases that match TRBD1. In germline, CDR1 is DFQATT, CDR2 SNEGSKA (reference sequence). V was pared by 0 bases and J by 6 bases, with 16 bases of the junction left unmatched. This CDR3 is 17 amino acids long.

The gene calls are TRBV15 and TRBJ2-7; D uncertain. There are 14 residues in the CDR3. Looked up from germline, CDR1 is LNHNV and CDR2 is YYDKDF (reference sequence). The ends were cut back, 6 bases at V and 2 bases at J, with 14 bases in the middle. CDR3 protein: CATRPRVQAYEQYF. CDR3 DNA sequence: TGTGCCACCAGACCCCGGGTCCAGGCCTACGAGCAGTACTTC.

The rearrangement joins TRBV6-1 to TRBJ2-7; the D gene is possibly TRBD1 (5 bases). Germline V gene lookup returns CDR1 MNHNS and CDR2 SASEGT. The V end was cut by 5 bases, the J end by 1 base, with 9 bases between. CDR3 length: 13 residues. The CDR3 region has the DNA TGTGCCAGCAGTTTCGACAGATCCTACGAGCAGTACTTC. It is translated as CASSFDRSYEQYF.

This CDR3 is CASSTAGGAWTEAFF. The CDR3 DNA reads as TGTGCCAGCAGCACCGCGGGGGGCGCGTGGACTGAAGCTTTCTTT. V gene TRBV7-3 combines with J gene TRBJ1-1, with D possibly being TRBD1 (6 bases). CDR3 length: 15 residues. Germline V lookup: CDR1 SGHTA, CDR2 FQGTGA. Trimming removed 5 bases at V and 5 bases at J, with 18 bases between. Supplemented by reference TRBV7-3 and TRBJ1-1, the full variable domain reads GAGVSQTPSNKVTEKGKYVELRCDPISGHTALYWYRQSLGQGPEFLIYFQGTGAADDSGLPNDRFFAVRPEGSVSTLKIQRTERGDSAVYLCASSTAGGAWTEAFFGQGTRLTVV.

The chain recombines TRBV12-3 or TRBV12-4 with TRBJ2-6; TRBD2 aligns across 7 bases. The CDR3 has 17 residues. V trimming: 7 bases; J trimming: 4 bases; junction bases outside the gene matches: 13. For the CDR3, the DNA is TGTGCCAGCACCAGGGAGGGGCCGGCGCGGGGGGCCAACGTCCTGACTTTC. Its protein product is CASTREGPARGANVLTF.

CDR3 DNA: TGTGCCAGCGGTTCCAAAGGGGGGGCGGGAGACTACTATGGCTACACCTTC. Encoded protein: CASGSKGGAGDYYGYTF. This chain links TRBV12-3 or TRBV12-4 with TRBJ1-2; D might be TRBD1 (6 bases). Trimming left V 8 bases short and J 3 bases short, with 25 bases between. The CDR3 is 17 amino acids.

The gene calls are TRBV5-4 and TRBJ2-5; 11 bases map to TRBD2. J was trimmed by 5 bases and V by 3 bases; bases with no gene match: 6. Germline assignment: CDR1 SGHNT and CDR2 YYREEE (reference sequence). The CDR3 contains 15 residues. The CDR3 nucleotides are TGTGCCAGCAGCTCACTAGCGGGGGATGGGGAGACCCAGTACTTC. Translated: CASSSLAGDGETQYF. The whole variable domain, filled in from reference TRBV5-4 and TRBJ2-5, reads ETGVTQSPTHLIKTRGQQVTLRCSSQSGHNTVSWYQQALGQGPQFIFQYYREEENGRGNFPPRFSGLQFPNYSSELNVNALELDDSALYLCASSSLAGDGETQYFGPGTRLLVL.

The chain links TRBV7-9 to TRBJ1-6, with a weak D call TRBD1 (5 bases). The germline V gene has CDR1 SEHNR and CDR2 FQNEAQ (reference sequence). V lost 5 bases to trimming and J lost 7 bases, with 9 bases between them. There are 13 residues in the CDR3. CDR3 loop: CASSPAGNSPLHF. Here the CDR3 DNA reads TGTGCCAGCAGCCCCGCAGGGAATTCACCCCTCCACTTT.

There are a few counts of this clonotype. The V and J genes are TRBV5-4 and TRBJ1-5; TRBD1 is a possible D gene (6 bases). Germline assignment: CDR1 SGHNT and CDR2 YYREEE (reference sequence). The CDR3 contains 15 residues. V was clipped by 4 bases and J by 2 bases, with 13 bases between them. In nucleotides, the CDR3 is TGTGCCAGCAGCCGTACAGGGCATGGCAATCAGCCCCAGCATTTT. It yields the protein CASSRTGHGNQPQHF.

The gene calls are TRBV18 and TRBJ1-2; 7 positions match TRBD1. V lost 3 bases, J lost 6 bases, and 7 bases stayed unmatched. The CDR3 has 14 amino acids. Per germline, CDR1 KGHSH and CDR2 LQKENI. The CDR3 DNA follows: TGTGCCAGCTCACCTACGACAGGGAGCAATGGCTACACCTTC. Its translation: CASSPTTGSNGYTF. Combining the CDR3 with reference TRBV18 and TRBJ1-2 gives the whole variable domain NAGVMQNPRHLVRRRGQEARLRCSPMKGHSHVYWYRQLPEEGLKFMVYLQKENIIDESGMPKERFSAEFPKEGPSILRIQQVVRGDSAAYFCASSPTTGSNGYTFGSGTRLTVV.

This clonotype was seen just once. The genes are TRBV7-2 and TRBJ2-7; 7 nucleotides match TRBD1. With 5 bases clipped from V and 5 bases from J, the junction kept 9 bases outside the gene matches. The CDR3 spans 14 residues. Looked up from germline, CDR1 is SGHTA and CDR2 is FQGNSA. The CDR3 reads CASSALGQRNEQYF. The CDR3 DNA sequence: TGTGCCAGCAGCGCTTTGGGACAGAGAAACGAGCAGTACTTC.

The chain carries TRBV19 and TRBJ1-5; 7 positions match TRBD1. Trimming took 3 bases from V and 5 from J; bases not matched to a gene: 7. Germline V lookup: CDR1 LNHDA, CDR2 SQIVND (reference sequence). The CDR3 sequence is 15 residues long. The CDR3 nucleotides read TGTGCCAGTAGTATCCGACCAGGGGGGTATCAGCCCCAGCATTTT. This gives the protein CASSIRPGGYQPQHF.

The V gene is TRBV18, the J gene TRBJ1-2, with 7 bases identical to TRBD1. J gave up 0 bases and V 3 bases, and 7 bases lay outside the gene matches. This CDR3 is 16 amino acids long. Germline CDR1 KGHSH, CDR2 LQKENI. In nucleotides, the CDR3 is TGTGCCAGCTCACCTGAAGACAGGGCAACTAACTATGGCTACACCTTC. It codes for CASSPEDRATNYGYTF.

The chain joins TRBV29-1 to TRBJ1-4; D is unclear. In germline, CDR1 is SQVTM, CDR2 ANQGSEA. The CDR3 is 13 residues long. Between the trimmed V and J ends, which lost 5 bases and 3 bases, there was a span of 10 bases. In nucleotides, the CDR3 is TGCAGCGTTCGGGAGGCAGCTAATGAAAAACTGTTTTTT. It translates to CSVREAANEKLFF. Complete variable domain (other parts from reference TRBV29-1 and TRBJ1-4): SAVISQKPSRDICQRGTSLTIQCQVDSQVTMMFWYRQQPGQSLTLIATANQGSEATYESGFVIDKFPISRPNLTFSTLTVSNMSPEDSSIYLCSVREAANEKLFFGSGTQLSVL.

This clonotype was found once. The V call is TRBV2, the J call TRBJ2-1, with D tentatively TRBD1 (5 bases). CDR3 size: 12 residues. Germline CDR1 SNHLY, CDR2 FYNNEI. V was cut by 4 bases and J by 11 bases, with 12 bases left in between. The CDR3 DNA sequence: TGTGCCAGCAGTGTGGGGCAGGGCAAGCAGTTCTTC. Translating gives CASSVGQGKQFF.

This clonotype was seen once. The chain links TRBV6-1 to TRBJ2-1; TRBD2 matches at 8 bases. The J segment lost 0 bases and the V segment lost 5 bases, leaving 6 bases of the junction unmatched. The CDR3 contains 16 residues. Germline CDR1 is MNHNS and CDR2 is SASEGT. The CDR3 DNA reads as TGTGCCAGCAGTCTCTGGACTAGCCTCTCCTACAATGAGCAGTTCTTC. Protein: CASSLWTSLSYNEQFF.

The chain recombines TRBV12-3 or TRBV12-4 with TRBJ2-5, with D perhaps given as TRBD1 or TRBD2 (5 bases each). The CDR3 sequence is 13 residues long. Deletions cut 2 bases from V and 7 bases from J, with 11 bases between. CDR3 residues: CASSLRDRGTQYF. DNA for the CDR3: TGTGCCAGCAGTTTAAGGGACCGGGGGACCCAGTACTTC.

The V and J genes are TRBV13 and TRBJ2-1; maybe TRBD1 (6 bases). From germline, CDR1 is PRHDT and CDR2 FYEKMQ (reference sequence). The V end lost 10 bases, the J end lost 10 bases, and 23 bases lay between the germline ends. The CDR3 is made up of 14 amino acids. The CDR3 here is CATTPGQLLLEQFF. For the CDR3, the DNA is TGTGCCACCACCCCGGGACAACTCTTACTGGAGCAGTTCTTC.

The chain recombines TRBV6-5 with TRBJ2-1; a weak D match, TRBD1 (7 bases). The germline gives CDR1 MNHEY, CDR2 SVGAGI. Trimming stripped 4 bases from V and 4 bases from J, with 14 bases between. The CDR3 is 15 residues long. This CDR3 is CASSFTGDSYNEQFF. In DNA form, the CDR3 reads TGTGCCAGCAGTTTCACGGGGGACAGTTACAATGAGCAGTTCTTC.

CDR3 in amino acids: CASTESRETQYF. CDR3 in DNA: TGTGCCAGCACCGAGTCTCGGGAGACCCAGTACTTC. The J gene is TRBJ2-5, the V gene TRBV28; no reliable D call. This CDR3 region has 12 residues. Trimming took off 7 bases at V and 5 bases at J, with 11 bases between the two ends. The V gene's germline CDR1 is MDHEN and CDR2 SYDVKM.

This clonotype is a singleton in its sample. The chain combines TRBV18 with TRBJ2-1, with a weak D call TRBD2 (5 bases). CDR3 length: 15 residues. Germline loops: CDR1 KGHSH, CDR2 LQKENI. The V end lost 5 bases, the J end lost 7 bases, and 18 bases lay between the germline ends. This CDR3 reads CASSGSAAEVNEQFF. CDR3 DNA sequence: TGTGCCAGCTCAGGTAGCGCGGCCGAGGTGAATGAGCAGTTCTTC.

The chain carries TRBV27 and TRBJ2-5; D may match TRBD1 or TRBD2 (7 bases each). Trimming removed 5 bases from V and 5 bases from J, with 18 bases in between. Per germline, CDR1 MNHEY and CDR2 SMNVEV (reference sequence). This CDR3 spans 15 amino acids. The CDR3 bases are TGTGCCAGCAGTGGGGGGGACAGACTGGGGGAGACCCAGTACTTC. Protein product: CASSGGDRLGETQYF.

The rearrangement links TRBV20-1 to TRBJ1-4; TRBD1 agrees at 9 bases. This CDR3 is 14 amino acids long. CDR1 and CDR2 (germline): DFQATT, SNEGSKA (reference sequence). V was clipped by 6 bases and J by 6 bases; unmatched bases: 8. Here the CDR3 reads CSASLGTGYEKLFF. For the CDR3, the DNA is TGCAGTGCGTCGTTAGGGACAGGGTATGAAAAACTGTTTTTT.